This TCR beta chain was profiled in a study of PD-1 blockade in classical Hodgkin lymphoma. Method: immunoSEQ multiplex PCR; TCRdb's copy keeps in-frame clones and lacks some. This sample has around 30,000 clones, with 89% found just once. On this clone itself: Its antigen is unknown.

Time point of the sample: newly diagnosed, previously untreated cHL patient sample. The CD4+ T cells used were purified from thawed PBMCs through magnetic negative selection. Investigators turned to newly diagnosed, untreated classical Hodgkin lymphoma PBMCs for comparison. With 3 bases removed from V and 10 bases from J, the gap between germline ends came to 16 bases. The CDR3 is 13 amino acids. Germline V gene lookup returns CDR1 SGDLS and CDR2 YYNGEE. The study's findings and limits: The study reported lower baseline TCR diversity in newly diagnosed patients than in healthy donors. Why repertoires differed is undefined; disease activity or prior therapy possibly contributed.

The chain uses TRBV9 and TRBJ2-5; D not certain. Sequencing input: CD4+ T cells from blood. The source of this sequence is a human donor with classical Hodgkin lymphoma. The DNA of the CDR3 is TGTGCCAGCAGCGGGATAGAACGAAGCATCCAGTACTTC. Amino acid sequence: CASSGIERSIQYF.